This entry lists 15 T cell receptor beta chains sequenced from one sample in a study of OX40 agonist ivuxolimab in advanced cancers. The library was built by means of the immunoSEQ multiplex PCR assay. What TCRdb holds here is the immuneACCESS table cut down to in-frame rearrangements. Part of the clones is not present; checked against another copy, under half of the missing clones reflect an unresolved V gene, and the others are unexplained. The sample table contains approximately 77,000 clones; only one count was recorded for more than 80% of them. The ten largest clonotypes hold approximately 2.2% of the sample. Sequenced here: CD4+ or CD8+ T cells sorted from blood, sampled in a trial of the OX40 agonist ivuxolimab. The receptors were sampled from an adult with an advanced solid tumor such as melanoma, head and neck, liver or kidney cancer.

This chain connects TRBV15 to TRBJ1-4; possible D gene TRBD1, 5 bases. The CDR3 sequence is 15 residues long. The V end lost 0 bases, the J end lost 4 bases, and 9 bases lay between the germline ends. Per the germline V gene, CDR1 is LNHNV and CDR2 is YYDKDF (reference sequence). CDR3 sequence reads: CATSRELRGNEKLFF. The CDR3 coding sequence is TGTGCCACCAGCAGAGAACTAAGGGGTAATGAAAAACTGTTTTTT.

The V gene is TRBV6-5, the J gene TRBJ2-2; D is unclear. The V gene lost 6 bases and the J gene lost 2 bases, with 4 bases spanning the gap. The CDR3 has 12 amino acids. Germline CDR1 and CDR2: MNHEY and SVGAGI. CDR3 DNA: TGTGCCAGCAGGGGCAACACCGGGGAGCTGTTTTTT. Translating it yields CASRGNTGELFF.

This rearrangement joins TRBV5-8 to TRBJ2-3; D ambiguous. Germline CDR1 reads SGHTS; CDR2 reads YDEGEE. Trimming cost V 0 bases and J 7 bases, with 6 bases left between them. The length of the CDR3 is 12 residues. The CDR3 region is CASSLGEHTQYF. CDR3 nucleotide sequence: TGTGCCAGCAGCTTGGGGGAACATACGCAGTATTTT.

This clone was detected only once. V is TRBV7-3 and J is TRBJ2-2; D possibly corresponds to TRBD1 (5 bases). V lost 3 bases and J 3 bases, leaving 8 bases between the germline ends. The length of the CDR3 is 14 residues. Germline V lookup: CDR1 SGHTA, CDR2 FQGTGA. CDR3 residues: CASSFDSYTGELFF. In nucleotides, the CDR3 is TGTGCCAGCAGCTTTGACAGCTACACCGGGGAGCTGTTTTTT.

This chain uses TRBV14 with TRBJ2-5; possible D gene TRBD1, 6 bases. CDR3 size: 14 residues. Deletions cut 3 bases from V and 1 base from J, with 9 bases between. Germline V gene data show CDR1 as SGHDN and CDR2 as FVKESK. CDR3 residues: CASSHRTVQETQYF. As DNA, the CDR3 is TGTGCCAGCAGCCACCGGACAGTCCAAGAGACCCAGTACTTC. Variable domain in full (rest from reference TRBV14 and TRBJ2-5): EAGVTQFPSHSVIEKGQTVTLRCDPISGHDNLYWYRRVMGKEIKFLLHFVKESKQDESGMPNNRFLAERTGGTYSTLKVQPAELEDSGVYFCASSHRTVQETQYFGPGTRLLVL.

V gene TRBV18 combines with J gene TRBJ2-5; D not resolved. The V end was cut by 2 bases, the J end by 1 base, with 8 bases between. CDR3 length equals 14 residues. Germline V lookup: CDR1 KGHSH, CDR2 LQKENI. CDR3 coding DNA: TGTGCCAGCTCACCAAAGATGACCCAAGAGACCCAGTACTTC. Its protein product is CASSPKMTQETQYF. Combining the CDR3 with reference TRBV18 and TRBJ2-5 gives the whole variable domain NAGVMQNPRHLVRRRGQEARLRCSPMKGHSHVYWYRQLPEEGLKFMVYLQKENIIDESGMPKERFSAEFPKEGPSILRIQQVVRGDSAAYFCASSPKMTQETQYFGPGTRLLVL.

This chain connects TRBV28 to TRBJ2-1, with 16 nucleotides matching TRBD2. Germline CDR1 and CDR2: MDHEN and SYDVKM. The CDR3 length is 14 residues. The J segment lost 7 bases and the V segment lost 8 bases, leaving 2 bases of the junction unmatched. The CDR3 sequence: CASGTSGGVNEQFF. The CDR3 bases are TGTGCCAGCGGGACTAGCGGGGGGGTAAATGAGCAGTTCTTC.

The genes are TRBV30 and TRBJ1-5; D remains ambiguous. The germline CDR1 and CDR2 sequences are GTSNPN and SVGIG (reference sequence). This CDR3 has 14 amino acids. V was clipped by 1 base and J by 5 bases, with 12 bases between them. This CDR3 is CAWSALSVDQPQHF. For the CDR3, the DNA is TGTGCCTGGAGTGCCCTGTCGGTCGATCAGCCCCAGCATTTT.

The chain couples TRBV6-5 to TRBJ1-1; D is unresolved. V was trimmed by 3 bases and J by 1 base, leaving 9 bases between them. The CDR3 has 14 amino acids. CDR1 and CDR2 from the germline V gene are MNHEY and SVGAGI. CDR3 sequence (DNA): TGTGCCAGCAGTTATGAAACGGGGAACACTGAAGCTTTCTTT. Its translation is CASSYETGNTEAFF.

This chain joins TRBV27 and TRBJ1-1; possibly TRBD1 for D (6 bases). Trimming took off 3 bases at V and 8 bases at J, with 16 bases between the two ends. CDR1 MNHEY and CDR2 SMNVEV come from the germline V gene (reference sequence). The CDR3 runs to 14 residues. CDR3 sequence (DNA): TGTGCCAGCAGTTTCCGACAGGCGTCGGTCGAAGCTTTCTTT. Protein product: CASSFRQASVEAFF.

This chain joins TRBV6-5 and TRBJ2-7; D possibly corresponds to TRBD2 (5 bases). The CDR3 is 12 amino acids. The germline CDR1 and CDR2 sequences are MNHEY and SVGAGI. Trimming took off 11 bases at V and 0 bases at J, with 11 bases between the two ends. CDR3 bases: TGTGCCTCTCGGGAAACCTCCTACGAGCAGTACTTC. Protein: CASRETSYEQYF.

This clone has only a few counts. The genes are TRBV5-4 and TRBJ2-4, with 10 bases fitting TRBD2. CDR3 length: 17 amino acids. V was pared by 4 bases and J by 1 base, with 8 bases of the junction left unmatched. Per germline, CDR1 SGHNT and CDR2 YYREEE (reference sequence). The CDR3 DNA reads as TGTGCCAGCAGCCCGGGGCTAGCGGGGGTCGCCAAAAACATTCAGTACTTC. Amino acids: CASSPGLAGVAKNIQYF.

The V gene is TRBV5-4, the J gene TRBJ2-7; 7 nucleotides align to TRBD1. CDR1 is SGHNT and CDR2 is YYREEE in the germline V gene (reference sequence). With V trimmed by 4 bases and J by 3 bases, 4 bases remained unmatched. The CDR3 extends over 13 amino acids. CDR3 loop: CASSQQGSYEQYF. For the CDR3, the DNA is TGTGCCAGCAGCCAACAGGGGAGCTACGAGCAGTACTTC.

CDR3 residues: CASSLPTGITQETQYF. CDR3 nucleotide sequence: TGCGCCAGCAGCCTCCCCACGGGGATAACCCAAGAGACCCAGTACTTC. The chain is built from TRBV5-1 and TRBJ2-5, with D possibly TRBD2 on 5 matching bases. The CDR3 is made up of 16 amino acids. The V end lost 4 bases, the J end lost 1 base, and 17 bases lay between the germline ends. Germline V gene lookup returns CDR1 SGHRS and CDR2 YFSETQ.

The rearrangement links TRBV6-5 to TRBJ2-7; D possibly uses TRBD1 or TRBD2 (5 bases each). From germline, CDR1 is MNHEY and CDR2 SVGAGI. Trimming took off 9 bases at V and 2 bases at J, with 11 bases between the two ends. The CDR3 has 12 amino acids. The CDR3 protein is CASEGRAYEQYF. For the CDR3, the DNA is TGTGCCAGTGAGGGGCGGGCCTACGAGCAGTACTTC.